What follows is one T cell receptor (beta chain) and its context. The antigen remains unidentified. The data stem from a study of neoadjuvant anti-PD-1 for oral cavity cancer. Across the whole study: Around day 43, patients without progression received a fourth nivolumab dose before surgery. Study-level points and caveats: Treg/Th17 ratio rose with pretreatment blood and fell with post-treatment tumor TCRbeta clonality.

Clones were sequenced by immunoSEQ multiplex PCR, and TCRdb holds only the in-frame ones, with some missing. The profile shows about 9,300 clones, 66% of them singletons. The sequenced sample was tumor tissue, obtained before nivolumab (anti-PD-1) treatment. The receptor comes from a person aged 40 to 85 with oral cavity squamous cell carcinoma.

The CDR3 DNA is TGCAGCGTCTCGAGTGGGGACGAGCAGTACTTC. This sequence encodes CSVSSGDEQYF. This chain joins TRBV29-1 and TRBJ2-7; no reliable D call. V dropped 6 bases and J dropped 5 bases, with 11 bases sitting between them. Germline CDR1 SQVTM, CDR2 ANQGSEA. CDR3 length: 11 amino acids.